Here is one T cell receptor (beta chain) with its context. The CDR3 regions of TCR beta were amplified from RNA transcripts. When the TCR CDR3 underwent first-round RT-PCR, the HTBI primer set was used. One entry per CDR3 protein results from TCRdb running MiXCR on the multiplex PCR reads. The sample has fewer than 350,000 distinct CDR3 sequences, around 20% seen once. This sample is part of a study of T cells in Graves' hyperthyroidism and ophthalmopathy. Sequenced material: blood. The clonotype originates from a man over 45 with Graves' ophthalmopathy.

The CDR3 sequence: CAINRQGASTDTQYF. For the CDR3, the DNA is TGTGCCATCAACCGACAGGGGGCATCCACGGATACGCAGTATTTT. The chain couples TRBV10-3 to TRBJ2-3; the match to TRBD1 covers 10 bases. The germline gives CDR1 ENHRY, CDR2 SYGVKD. This CDR3 is 15 amino acids long. V shed 7 bases and J 6 bases; nucleotides not matched to a gene: 10.